The next 14 T cell receptor beta chains were all read from a single sample in a study of CD8+CD57+ T cells in acquired aplastic anemia. Investigators profiled TCR beta VDJ and CDR3 from genomic DNA template. TCRdb called the reads again in MiXCR, with one record for every CDR3 protein. The table records around 230,000 distinct CDR3 sequences, around 60% of them present only once. The specimen was sorted CD4+, CD8+, or CD8+CD57+ T cells (not recorded which) from PBMCs. The receptor source for this set is a human donor in good health.

This clonotype was observed a handful of times. The chain combines TRBV2 with TRBJ2-3; D is unresolved. There are 11 residues in the CDR3. Per germline, CDR1 SNHLY and CDR2 FYNNEI. Trimming stripped 5 bases from V and 2 bases from J, with 2 bases between. The CDR3 DNA reads as TGTGCCAGCAGTCCCACAGATACGCAGTATTTT. Its translation: CASSPTDTQYF. The full variable domain, completed using reference TRBV2 and TRBJ2-3, is EPEVTQTPSHQVTQMGQEVILRCVPISNHLYFYWYRQILGQKVEFLVSFYNNEISEKSEIFDDQFSVERPDGSNFTLKIRSTKLEDSAMYFCASSPTDTQYFGPGTRLTVL.

This clonotype was seen repeatedly, ten times or more. The V call is TRBV6-5, the J call TRBJ1-4; perhaps TRBD1 as D (5 bases). The CDR3 length is 14 residues. CDR1 is MNHEY, CDR2 SVGAGI, per germline. The V gene lost 5 bases and the J gene lost 7 bases, with 14 bases spanning the gap. The CDR3 coding sequence is TGTGCCAGCAGTCCAGAGGCCGGGGGTGAAAAACTGTTTTTT. Its translation: CASSPEAGGEKLFF.

This clonotype was recorded once. Lacking the conserved final phenylalanine or tryptophan, this CDR3 likely reflects a read error. The limits of the CDR3 on the DNA are not certain, so only TCRdb's listed CDR3 is given. This chain joins TRBV6-4 and TRBJ2-3; the table gives TRBD1 as D, unverified against the DNA. Germline CDR1 is MRHNA and CDR2 is SNTAGT. Both ends counted, the CDR3 spans 8 residues. The CDR3 spells CASSDSAG.

Many counts were recorded for this clonotype. The chain combines TRBV7-2 with TRBJ2-2; no clear D gene. Germline V gene lookup returns CDR1 SGHTA and CDR2 FQGNSA. There are 13 residues in the CDR3. Trimming removed 5 bases from V and 6 bases from J, with 10 bases in between. In DNA form, the CDR3 reads TGTGCCAGCAGCCCCAACGGTTCCGGGGAGCTGTTTTTT. It specifies CASSPNGSGELFF.

CDR3 protein: CASSFRVPHIGELFF. DNA for the CDR3: TGTGCCAGCAGCTTCCGGGTCCCTCATATAGGGGAGCTGTTTTTT. This chain links TRBV7-3 with TRBJ2-2; D is undetermined. Germline CDR1 and CDR2: SGHTA and FQGTGA. V lost 3 bases and J lost 8, with 16 bases in between. The CDR3 runs 15 residues. The variable domain in full, with the rest retrieved from reference TRBV7-3 and TRBJ2-2, is GAGVSQTPSNKVTEKGKYVELRCDPISGHTALYWYRQSLGQGPEFLIYFQGTGAADDSGLPNDRFFAVRPEGSVSTLKIQRTERGDSAVYLCASSFRVPHIGELFFGEGSRLTVL.

The genes are TRBV5-1 and TRBJ1-2; no firm D call. V lost 0 bases and J 4 bases, leaving 10 bases between the germline ends. The CDR3 is made up of 14 amino acids. The germline V gene has CDR1 SGHRS and CDR2 YFSETQ. The CDR3 is CASSLDGSSYGYTF. The CDR3 bases are TGCGCCAGCAGCTTGGATGGGTCTTCCTATGGCTACACCTTC. Supplemented by reference TRBV5-1 and TRBJ1-2, the full variable domain reads KAGVTQTPRYLIKTRGQQVTLSCSPISGHRSVSWYQQTPGQGLQFLFEYFSETQRNKGNFPGRFSGRQFSNSRSEMNVSTLELGDSALYLCASSLDGSSYGYTFGSGTRLTVV.

The chain couples TRBV7-8 to TRBJ1-5; 7 bases map to TRBD1. The length of the CDR3 is 16 residues. The germline V gene encodes CDR1 SGHVS and CDR2 FQNEAQ. J lost 1 base, V lost 5 bases, and 8 bases had no gene match. CDR3 nucleotide sequence: TGTGCCAGCAGCCCCTCGGAACAGGGGAGCAATCAGCCCCAGCATTTT. Translating it yields CASSPSEQGSNQPQHF.

The V and J genes are TRBV12-3 or TRBV12-4 and TRBJ2-7; D assignment may be TRBD1 or TRBD2 (5 bases each). The CDR3 is 13 residues long. V lost 10 bases and J lost 6, with 19 bases in between. The CDR3 reads CATRSPGTGEQYF. The DNA of the CDR3 is TGTGCCACCAGAAGTCCCGGGACGGGCGAGCAGTACTTC.

This rearrangement joins TRBV5-6 to TRBJ1-2; 9 bases line up with TRBD1. V dropped 5 bases and J dropped 4; count of bases not matched to a gene: 6. The CDR3 totals 14 residues. Per the germline V gene, CDR1 is SGHDT and CDR2 is YYEEEE. CDR3 in amino acids: CASRFGQGIYGYTF. The CDR3 region has the DNA TGTGCCAGCAGGTTCGGACAGGGGATCTATGGCTACACCTTC.

The chain uses TRBV6-5 and TRBJ2-7; TRBD1 matches 7 bases. J was trimmed by 4 bases and V by 10 bases; bases with no gene match: 7. CDR1 and CDR2 (germline): MNHEY, SVGAGI. The CDR3 totals 12 residues. As DNA, the CDR3 is TGTGCCAAAGGAACCAGGGGGTACGAGCAGTACTTC. Translating gives CAKGTRGYEQYF.

The V and J genes are TRBV5-1 and TRBJ2-1; D possibly uses TRBD1 or TRBD2 (5 bases each). V lost 0 bases and J lost 4, with 17 bases in between. The CDR3 is made up of 17 amino acids. CDR1 SGHRS and CDR2 YFSETQ come from the germline V gene. CDR3 bases: TGCGCCAGCAGCTTGGCTCAGTCAGGGCCGGGATACAATGAGCAGTTCTTC. Protein: CASSLAQSGPGYNEQFF. Full variable domain (missing parts from reference TRBV5-1 and TRBJ2-1): KAGVTQTPRYLIKTRGQQVTLSCSPISGHRSVSWYQQTPGQGLQFLFEYFSETQRNKGNFPGRFSGRQFSNSRSEMNVSTLELGDSALYLCASSLAQSGPGYNEQFFGPGTRLTVL.

The chain employs TRBV27 and TRBJ2-1, with no clear D. V was pared by 7 bases and J by 6 bases, with 19 bases between. This CDR3 comprises 15 residues. Germline V gives CDR1 MNHEY, CDR2 SMNVEV (reference sequence). The CDR3 spells CASTRRSEFGNEQFF. The CDR3 region has the DNA TGTGCCAGCACCCGAAGGAGCGAGTTCGGCAATGAGCAGTTCTTC.

V usage is TRBV9 and J usage is TRBJ2-2; D gene uncertain. Germline values: CDR1 SGDLS, CDR2 YYNGEE. This CDR3 is 13 amino acids long. V shed 3 bases and J shed 4 bases, with 7 bases lying between them. CDR3 amino acids: CASSDRFTGELFF. The CDR3 nucleotides read TGTGCCAGCAGCGATCGTTTCACCGGGGAGCTGTTTTTT.

This clonotype has just a few counts. The chain combines TRBV7-9 with TRBJ2-7; 7 nucleotides align to TRBD1. The V gene's germline CDR1 is SEHNR and CDR2 FQNEAQ (reference sequence). Germline trimming cut 8 bases from V and 2 bases from J; bases unmatched to any gene: 6. CDR3 size: 13 residues. The DNA for the CDR3 is TGTGCCAGCGAATGGGACAGTCCCTACGAGCAGTACTTC. It translates to CASEWDSPYEQYF.